The 9 T cell receptor beta chains below were found in one sample sequenced in a study of blood T cell repertoires in COVID-19. The method was immunoSEQ multiplex PCR; TCRdb's version includes in-frame clones alone and lacks a portion of them. This table holds over 300,000 clones, nearly 90% found once. Sequencing was carried out using peripheral blood. All receptors derive from a man between 18 and 29 years old with active or convalescent COVID-19.

The J gene is TRBJ2-7, the V gene TRBV4-1; 9 bases line up with TRBD1. Germline-derived CDR1 and CDR2 are MGHRA and YSYEKL. V shed 2 bases and J 3 bases; nucleotides not matched to a gene: 8. The CDR3 is 16 residues long. As DNA, the CDR3 is TGCGCCAGCAGCCAAACCCGGGACAGGGACCTCTACGAGCAGTACTTC. Translating it yields CASSQTRDRDLYEQYF.

The chain joins TRBV9 to TRBJ2-5, with TRBD2 identical over 7 bases. This CDR3 has 15 amino acids. The germline V gene encodes CDR1 SGDLS and CDR2 YYNGEE. The trim removed 0 bases at V and 2 bases at J, leaving 4 bases unmatched. The CDR3 DNA sequence: TGTGCCAGCAGCGTAGGCGGGAGTCCTCAAGAGACCCAGTACTTC. Translation gives CASSVGGSPQETQYF.

This clone was counted a single time. V gene TRBV7-2 combines with J gene TRBJ1-5, with D uncertain. Germline V gives CDR1 SGHTA, CDR2 FQGNSA. This CDR3 is built from 14 residues. V was pared by 1 base and J by 7 bases, with 11 bases between. CDR3 bases: TGTGCCAGCAGCTTAGGACCTACGGGACAGCCCCAGCATTTT. Protein: CASSLGPTGQPQHF. Full variable domain (rest looked up from reference TRBV7-2 and TRBJ1-5): GAGVSQSPSNKVTEKGKDVELRCDPISGHTALYWYRQSLGQGLEFLIYFQGNSAPDKSGLPSDRFSAERTGGSVSTLTIQRTQQEDSAVYLCASSLGPTGQPQHFGDGTRLSIL.

The chain recombines TRBV27 with TRBJ1-6; no definite D call. Between the trimmed V and J ends, which lost 6 bases and 8 bases, there was a span of 17 bases. The CDR3 has 15 amino acids. The germline V gene encodes CDR1 MNHEY and CDR2 SMNVEV (reference sequence). Written as DNA, the CDR3 is TGTGCCAGCAGAGAAGTAGGGAGATTGGATTCACCCCTCCACTTT. Translation: CASREVGRLDSPLHF.

The chain recombines TRBV6-2 or TRBV6-3 with TRBJ2-1, with 9 bases that match TRBD2. The CDR3 runs 18 residues. V trimming: 0 bases; J trimming: 4 bases; junction bases outside the gene matches: 10. Per the germline V gene, CDR1 is MNHEY and CDR2 is SVGEGT. CDR3 loop: CASSYSYSAGGGYNEQFF. Written as DNA, the CDR3 is TGTGCCAGCAGTTACTCGTATTCAGCGGGAGGTGGGTACAATGAGCAGTTCTTC.

This clone was picked up one time. This sequence joins TRBV6-2 or TRBV6-3 and TRBJ2-5; 8 bases fit TRBD2. The ends lost 5 bases at V and 5 bases at J; junction bases unmatched: 10. This CDR3 contains 15 residues. Per germline, CDR1 MNHEY and CDR2 SVGEGT. DNA for the CDR3: TGTGCCAGCAGTCAACGGGAGGGGATGTGGGAGACCCAGTACTTC. Translating it yields CASSQREGMWETQYF.

The V and J genes are TRBV19 and TRBJ2-1; the D gene is possibly TRBD1 (5 bases). Germline V gene data show CDR1 as LNHDA and CDR2 as SQIVND (reference sequence). This CDR3 is built from 15 residues. V was cut by 7 bases and J by 0 bases, with 13 bases left in between. The CDR3 loop reads CASKGWGRSYNEQFF. The DNA of the CDR3 is TGTGCCAGTAAGGGGTGGGGCCGCTCCTACAATGAGCAGTTCTTC.

The rearrangement uses TRBV6-5 and TRBJ2-3, with D hard to call. Trimming pared 6 bases from V and 3 bases from J, leaving 7 bases between. Germline CDR1 and CDR2: MNHEY and SVGAGI. This CDR3 is built from 12 residues. Here the CDR3 DNA reads TGTGCCAGCAGCTCTAGGACAGATACGCAGTATTTT. Encoded protein: CASSSRTDTQYF.

This chain joins TRBV29-1 and TRBJ2-2; tentative D call: TRBD1 (6 bases). The CDR3 runs 12 residues. Germline V gene lookup returns CDR1 SQVTM and CDR2 ANQGSEA. V was pared by 5 bases and J by 6 bases, with 10 bases between. This chain's CDR3 is CSVRRGAGELFF. Written as DNA, the CDR3 is TGCAGCGTTCGCAGGGGTGCCGGGGAGCTGTTTTTT.